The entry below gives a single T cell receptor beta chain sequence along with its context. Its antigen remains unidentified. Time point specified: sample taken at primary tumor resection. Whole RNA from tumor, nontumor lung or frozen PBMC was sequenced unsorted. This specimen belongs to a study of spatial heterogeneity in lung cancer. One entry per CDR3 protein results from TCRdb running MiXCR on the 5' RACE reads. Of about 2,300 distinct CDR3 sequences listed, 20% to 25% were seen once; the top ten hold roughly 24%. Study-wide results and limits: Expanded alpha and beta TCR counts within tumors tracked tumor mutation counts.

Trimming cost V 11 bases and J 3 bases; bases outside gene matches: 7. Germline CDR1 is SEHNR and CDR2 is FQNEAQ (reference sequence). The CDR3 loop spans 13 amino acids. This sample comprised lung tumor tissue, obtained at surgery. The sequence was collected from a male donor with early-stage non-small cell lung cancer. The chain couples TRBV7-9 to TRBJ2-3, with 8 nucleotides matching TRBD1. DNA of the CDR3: TGTGCCGGGGGGACAGGTCTTACAGATACGCAGTATTTT. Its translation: CAGGTGLTDTQYF. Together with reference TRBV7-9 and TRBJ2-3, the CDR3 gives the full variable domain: DTGVSQNPRHKITKRGQNVTFRCDPISEHNRLYWYRQTLGQGPEFLTYFQNEAQLEKSRLLSDRFSAERPKGSFSTLEIQRTEQGDSAMYLCAGGTGLTDTQYFGPGTRLTVL.